A selection of T cell receptor beta chains follows, all from one sample in a study of Tregs in tolerant kidney transplant recipients. The protocol was immunoSEQ multiplex PCR, while the TCRdb copy is restricted to in-frame clones and leaves out a portion. The sample carries over 55,000 clones, about four fifths recorded once. The material sequenced was CD4+ T cells from blood. Receptors were obtained from a human donor in good health. The CDR3 runs from the conserved cysteine through the conserved F or W. Fields, in order: V gene, CDR3 protein.

>TRBV19
CASTRTSGSHEQYF
>TRBV7-9
CASSHLTGPNTEAFF
>TRBV28
CASSLMGSNQPQHF
>TRBV11-2
CASSRGLYTDTQYF
>TRBV6-1
CASSEWTGFGSGNTIYF
>TRBV6-5
CASSYRDEQYF
>TRBV30
CAWGFDLDIQYF
>TRBV11-3
CASSLEDRGLGEQYF
>TRBV18
CASSPPAGTNIQYF
>TRBV5-6
CASSLRNWVNQPQHF
>TRBV7-9
CASSLGLRTDRWGYEQYF
>TRBV11-3
CASSSRRTISGRGEQYF
>TRBV6-1
CASSAQGQETQYF
>TRBV5-4
CASSLASGPYEQYF
>TRBV10-3
CASGQGRAWASEKLFF
>TRBV2
CASSIGQHYEQYF
>TRBV11-3
CASSLGGTSGSAQYF
>TRBV9
CASSLAGMNTEAFF
>TRBV6-5
CASSLLGEQFF
>TRBV2
CASREVREAQYF
>TRBV10-3
CAISGAKNTEAFF
>TRBV11-3
CASSPGTVSYEQYF
>TRBV7-6
CASSLALTYEQYF
>TRBV5-6
CASSLPSQGSLGNTIYF
>TRBV11-2
CASSLDLGRQGFQFF
>TRBV9
CASSVATGRGNYGYTF
>TRBV5-4
CASSSPLGTEGSNTEAFF
>TRBV19
CASSTLAGGFTDTQYF
>TRBV6-9
CAGDQASTDTQYF
>TRBV9
CASSAEARGTGELFF
>TRBV23-1
CASNQGLYF
>TRBV15
CATSRGSGSVTEAFF
>TRBV27
CASSLGQGARETQYF
>TRBV19
CASSISAASGAYEQYF
>TRBV5-1
CASSPEPMGQGARAEAFF
>TRBV28
CASTPGGTNEKLFF
>TRBV18
CASTPDGNTEAFF
>TRBV11-2
CASSSYRGPNYGYTF
>TRBV6-5
CASRRQGARETQYF
>TRBV6-5
CASGQGSGDTQYF
>TRBV12-5
CASGFAGEETQYF
>TRBV18
CASSPSGGRDTQYF
>TRBV7-2
CASSHRPYNEQFF
>TRBV30
CAREATDYGYTF
>TRBV7-6
CASTPPAGRNFQETQYF
>TRBV10-3
CAIREPSGSTGQEQFF
>TRBV5-1
CASGISSGPYNEQFF
>TRBV6-5
CASSWAGGYTGELFF
>TRBV7-2
CASSPKDTIYF